This TCR beta chain is from a study of shared clonotypes between healthy human individuals. Sequencing was performed with immunoSEQ multiplex PCR; in TCRdb, only in-frame clones are kept and a portion is missing. The sample contains millions of clones, about 92% of which appear only once. The CDR3 contains 12 residues. V was clipped by 3 bases and J by 8 bases, with 9 bases between them. CDR1 SGDLS and CDR2 YYNGEE come from the germline V gene. The clonotype comes from a man aged 18-30 years in good health. V and J are TRBV9 and TRBJ2-1; D is unresolved. The sequenced sample consisted of naive CD4+ T cells sorted from blood. Specified subset: CD45RA+ positively selected. In DNA, the CDR3 is TGTGCCAGCAGCGCCCAGATCGATGAGCAGTTCTTC. It is translated as CASSAQIDEQFF. The whole variable domain, filled in from reference TRBV9 and TRBJ2-1, reads DSGVTQTPKHLITATGQRVTLRCSPRSGDLSVYWYQQSLDQGLQFLIQYYNGEERAKGNILERFSAQQFPDLHSELNLSSLELGDSALYFCASSAQIDEQFFGPGTRLTVL.